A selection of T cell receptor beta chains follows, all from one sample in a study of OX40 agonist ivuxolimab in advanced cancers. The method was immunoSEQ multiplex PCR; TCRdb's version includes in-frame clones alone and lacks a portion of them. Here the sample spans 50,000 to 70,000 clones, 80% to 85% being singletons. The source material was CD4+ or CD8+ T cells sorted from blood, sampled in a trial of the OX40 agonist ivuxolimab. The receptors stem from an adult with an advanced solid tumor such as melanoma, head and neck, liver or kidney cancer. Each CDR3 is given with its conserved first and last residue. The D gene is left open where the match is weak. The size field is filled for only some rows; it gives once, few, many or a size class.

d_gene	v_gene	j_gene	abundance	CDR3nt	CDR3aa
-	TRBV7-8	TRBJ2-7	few	TGTGCCAGCAGCTTCCTCGCGGTTCAAGGCGAGCAGTACTTC	CASSFLAVQGEQYF
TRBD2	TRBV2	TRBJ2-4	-	TGTGCCAGCAGTGAACGGCTAGCGGGAGACTGGAACATTCAGTACTTC	CASSERLAGDWNIQYF
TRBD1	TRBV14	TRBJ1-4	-	TGTGCCAGCAGCCACCTCTACGGACAGGGGGGAACTAATGAAAAACTGTTTTTT	CASSHLYGQGGTNEKLFF
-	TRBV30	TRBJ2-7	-	TGTGCCTGGAGTTTCTCCCCCCAAGTGACTAGCTCCTACGAGCAGTACTTC	CAWSFSPQVTSSYEQYF
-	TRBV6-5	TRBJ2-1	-	TGTGCCAGCAGCCGCACAGGGCGGGTCGATGAGCAGTTCTTC	CASSRTGRVDEQFF
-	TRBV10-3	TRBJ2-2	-	TGTGCCATGGGGGAGTGGACCGGGGAGCTGTTTTTT	CAMGEWTGELFF
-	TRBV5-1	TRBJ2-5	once	TGCGCCAGCAGCGCCTTTAGTACAGGCGGTGAAGAGACCCAGTACTTC	CASSAFSTGGEETQYF
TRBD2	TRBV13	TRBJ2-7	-	TGTGCCAGCCGCGTAATGGGAGGGATTTACGAGCAGTACTTC	CASRVMGGIYEQYF
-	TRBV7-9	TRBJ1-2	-	TGTGCCAGCAGCCCACAGGAAAGCTATGGCTACACCTTC	CASSPQESYGYTF
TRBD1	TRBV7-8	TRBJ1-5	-	TGTGCCAGCAGCTCGGGACAGGGGGGAAGCAATCAGCCCCAGCATTTT	CASSSGQGGSNQPQHF
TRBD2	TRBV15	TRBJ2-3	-	TGTGCCACCAGCTTTCGGACTAGCGGACTATCTAGAGATACGCAGTATTTT	CATSFRTSGLSRDTQYF
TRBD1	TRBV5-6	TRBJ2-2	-	TGTGCCAGCAGCTTAACAGGGGGGATGAACACCGGGGAGCTGTTTTTT	CASSLTGGMNTGELFF
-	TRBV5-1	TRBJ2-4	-	TGTGCCAGCAGCTTGGCCGCGGAGAGCATTCAGTACTTC	CASSLAAESIQYF
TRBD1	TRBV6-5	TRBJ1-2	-	TGTGCCAGCAGATCAGACAGGGTCTATGGCTACACCTTC	CASRSDRVYGYTF
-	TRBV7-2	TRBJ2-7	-	TGTGCCAGCAGCTTTGGTAGCTATACAGTCTACGAGCAGTACTTC	CASSFGSYTVYEQYF
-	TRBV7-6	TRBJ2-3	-	TGTGCCAGCAGCTTAACTGGAGGGACGCTGGGGGATACGCAGTATTTT	CASSLTGGTLGDTQYF
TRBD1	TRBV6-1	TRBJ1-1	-	TGTGCCAGCAGGGGAGACAGGGGGAACACTGAAGCTTTCTTT	CASRGDRGNTEAFF
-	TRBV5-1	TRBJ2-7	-	TGCGCCAGCAGCTACCGGACAGAGAGTGGCTACGAGCAGTACTTC	CASSYRTESGYEQYF
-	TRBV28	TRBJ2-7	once	TGTGCCAGCAGTTTGGCGGAATACGAGCAGTACTTC	CASSLAEYEQYF
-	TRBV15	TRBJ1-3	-	TGTGCCACCAGCAAGGGGGGCGGTGGAAACACCATATATTTT	CATSKGGGGNTIYF
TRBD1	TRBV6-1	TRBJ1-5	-	TGTGCCAGCAGTAGGGGACAGCTTAGCAATCAGCCCCAGCATTTT	CASSRGQLSNQPQHF
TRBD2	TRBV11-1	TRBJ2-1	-	TGTGCCAGCAGCCTGGGACTAGCGGGACTCAATGAGCAGTTCTTC	CASSLGLAGLNEQFF
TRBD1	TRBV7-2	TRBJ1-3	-	TGTGCCAGCAGCCCCCGGACAGGGGCTGGAAACACCATATATTTT	CASSPRTGAGNTIYF
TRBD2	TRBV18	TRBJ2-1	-	TGTGCCAGCTCACCACCGGCGACTAGCGGGGCGAATGAGCAGTTCTTC	CASSPPATSGANEQFF
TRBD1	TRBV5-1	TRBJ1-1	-	TGCGCCAGCATCAACCGGGACAGGAACACTGAAGCTTTCTTT	CASINRDRNTEAFF
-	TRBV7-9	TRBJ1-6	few	TGTGCCAGCAGCTTAGGTTGGGATCTGGATTCACCCCTCCACTTT	CASSLGWDLDSPLHF
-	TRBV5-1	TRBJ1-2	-	TGCGCCAGCAGAATGGGGGGCCTTAACTATGGCTACACCTTC	CASRMGGLNYGYTF
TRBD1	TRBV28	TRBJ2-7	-	TGTGCCAGCAGCGGGACAGGGGATAACGAGCAGTACTTC	CASSGTGDNEQYF
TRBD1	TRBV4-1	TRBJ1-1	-	TGCGCCAGCAGCCACAGGGGGGGGACTGAAGCTTTCTTT	CASSHRGGTEAFF
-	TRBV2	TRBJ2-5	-	TGTGCCAGCAATCGACTAGTGAAAGAGACCCAGTACTTC	CASNRLVKETQYF
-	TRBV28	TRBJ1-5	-	TGTGCCAGCAGTTTATTGGGGGTCGGCAATCAGCCCCAGCATTTT	CASSLLGVGNQPQHF
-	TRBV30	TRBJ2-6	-	TGTGCCTGGACCCTTGGGGTTTTGTCTGGGGCCAACGTCCTGACTTTC	CAWTLGVLSGANVLTF
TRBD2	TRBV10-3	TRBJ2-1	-	TGTGCCATGGCAGCGGGGGGACACTACAATGAGCAGTTCTTC	CAMAAGGHYNEQFF
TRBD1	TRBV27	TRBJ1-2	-	TGTGCCAGCAAATTGACAGGGAACTATGGCTACACCTTC	CASKLTGNYGYTF
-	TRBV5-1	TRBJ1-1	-	TGCGCCAGCAGCTTGAGTGGACAAAGGATGAACACTGAAGCTTTCTTT	CASSLSGQRMNTEAFF
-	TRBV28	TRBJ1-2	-	TGTGCCAGCAGTTCCCCGGGGGACCCGGGCTATGGCTACACCTTC	CASSSPGDPGYGYTF
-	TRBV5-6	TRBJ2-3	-	TGTGCCAGCAGCTGGGGTACCGGGGGGCGCACAGATACGCAGTATTTT	CASSWGTGGRTDTQYF
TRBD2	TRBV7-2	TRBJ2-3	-	TGTGCCAGCAGAAACTGGGACTACCCCACAGATACGCAGTATTTT	CASRNWDYPTDTQYF
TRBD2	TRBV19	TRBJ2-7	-	TGTGCCAGCAGCCCAACGGCGCGGGAGGTTTACGAGCAGTACTTC	CASSPTAREVYEQYF
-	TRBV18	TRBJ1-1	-	TGTGCCAGCTCAGAGAATGAGGGGTCTCCCACCGGGGCTTTCTTT	CASSENEGSPTGAFF
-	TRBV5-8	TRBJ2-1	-	TGTGCCAGCAGCGCCCCCGGGACTCCCACGTACAATGAGCAGTTCTTC	CASSAPGTPTYNEQFF
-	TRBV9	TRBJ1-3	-	TGTGCCAGCAGCGTAGGACAGTCCTCTGGAAACACCATATATTTT	CASSVGQSSGNTIYF
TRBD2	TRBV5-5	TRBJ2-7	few	TGTGCCAGCAGCCCCGCGGGGACTAGCTCCTACGAGCAGTACTTC	CASSPAGTSSYEQYF
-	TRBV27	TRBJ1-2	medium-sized	TGTGCCAGCAGTCCGACGGGACGGACCTATGGCTACACCTTC	CASSPTGRTYGYTF
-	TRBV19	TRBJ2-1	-	TGTGCCAGTAGTATTAATAAACTAGAGAATGAGCAGTTCTTC	CASSINKLENEQFF
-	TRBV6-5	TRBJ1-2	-	TGTGCCAGCAGTCCTAGCTACTATGGCTACACCTTC	CASSPSYYGYTF
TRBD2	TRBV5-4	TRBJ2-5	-	TGTGCCAGCAGCTTGTTGGGCGGGGGGGAAGAGACCCAGTACTTC	CASSLLGGGEETQYF
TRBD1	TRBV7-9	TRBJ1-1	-	TGTGCCAGCAGCTTAGAGGAGGGGGCGAAAACTTTCTTT	CASSLEEGAKTFF
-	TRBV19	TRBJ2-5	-	TGTGCCAGCAAGGGGGGGGGACAGACCCAGTACTTC	CASKGGGQTQYF